The clone carrying this TCR beta chain ranks as medium-sized in terms of frequency. Its antigen is as yet unknown. Read data end 3 residues before the CDR3 end; the end is taken from the germline J gene. This sample was taken from a study of T cells in women clearing cervical HPV infection. Across the study: For cases, blood was sampled a median approximately 150 days after lesion detection, interquartile range 90 to 200 days. Points from the study as a whole: Richness plus V gene abundances separated cases from controls with AUC 0.8 to 0.85. Each sample's T-cell count was unknown, possibly confounding richness. Cases carried less TRBV6-7 than controls: approximately 0.1% versus 0.16%.

Trimming left V 7 bases short and J 4 bases short, with 11 bases between. Germline CDR1 and CDR2: SNHLY and FYNNEI. This CDR3 spans 13 amino acids. The table came from immunoSEQ multiplex PCR; TCRdb's copy has only in-frame clones and leaves some out. Here the sample table reports under 50,000 clones. The chain is built from TRBV2 and TRBJ2-1; possibly TRBD2 for D (7 bases). The receptor was derived from a woman aged 18 to 75 with a cervical HPV16 infection that either progressed to CIN3+ or cleared (not recorded which). Sample: blood buffy coat. CDR3 DNA (partial): TGTGCCAGCAAGGGGGGGAGGTACAATGAG. It is translated as CASKGGRYNE. In full, the CDR3 is CASKGGRYNEQFF.